The 27 T cell receptor beta chains below were found in one sample sequenced in a study of blood T cells in healthy people across ages (dated by TCRdb to the mid-2010s). The receptor library was made with 5' RACE. TCRdb names Illumina HiSeq 2500 as the instrument used. A second PCR of about 6 to 12 cycles was run with a J-beta primer mix and a sample-barcoded 5' primer. Through fastp at Q25 and MiXCR, TCRdb rebuilt clones from the public reads, retaining in-frame beta chains. Each record represents a unique CDR3 protein, reported with the most common genes and DNA among its rows. The sample has 780,000 or so distinct CDR3 sequences on record, approximately 60% of them singletons. The ten largest clonotypes hold 20% to 30% of the sample. Sequenced material: blood. These receptors were taken from a man between 40 and 49 years old in good health.

The chain combines TRBV5-1 with TRBJ1-6; tentative D call: TRBD1 (6 bases). Trimming pared 5 bases from V and 5 bases from J, leaving 14 bases between. This CDR3 comprises 15 residues. The germline V gene encodes CDR1 SGHRS and CDR2 YFSETQ. DNA of the CDR3: TGCGCCAGCAGGACCACAGGGCCCGATAATTCACCCCTCCACTTT. It specifies CASRTTGPDNSPLHF.

There are a few counts of this clonotype. The V call is TRBV7-2, the J call TRBJ2-5; 8 bases fit TRBD2. Trimming removed 5 bases from V and 11 bases from J; junction bases left unmatched: 13. The CDR3 has 14 residues. Germline loops: CDR1 SGHTA, CDR2 FQGNSA. CDR3 sequence reads: CASSDDRLAREQYF. CDR3 bases: TGTGCCAGCAGCGACGACCGACTAGCGAGGGAGCAGTACTTC.

This chain uses TRBV5-1 with TRBJ2-1; TRBD2 matches at 10 bases. J was trimmed by 3 bases and V by 0 bases; bases with no gene match: 6. This CDR3 has 17 residues. Per germline, CDR1 SGHRS and CDR2 YFSETQ. The CDR3 loop is CASSLDASGSYYNEQFF. The CDR3 DNA is TGCGCCAGCAGCTTGGATGCTAGCGGGAGTTACTACAATGAGCAGTTCTTC.

To note about this clonotype: This clone may be a read error of a much larger clone one base away. The chain combines TRBV12-3 or TRBV12-4 with TRBJ2-1; 7 nucleotides align to TRBD1. This CDR3 has 15 amino acids. CDR3 amino acids: CASSPGQSNYNEQLF. For the CDR3, the DNA is TGTGCCAGCAGTCCGGGACAGAGTAATTACAATGAGCAGCTCTTC.

This clonotype was picked up one time. The chain uses TRBV2 and TRBJ2-5; possibly TRBD1 or TRBD2 for D (5 bases each). With 3 bases removed from V and 5 bases from J, the gap between germline ends came to 22 bases. CDR3 size: 17 residues. The germline gives CDR1 SNHLY, CDR2 FYNNEI. The CDR3 nucleotides read TGTGCCAGCAGTGAGGCGGGCAGGGTAAAGTCGATGGAGACCCAGTACTTC. Amino acid sequence: CASSEAGRVKSMETQYF.

This chain links TRBV3-1 with TRBJ1-2; D unresolved. CDR1 LGHDT and CDR2 YNNKEL come from the germline V gene (reference sequence). The CDR3 totals 16 residues. The germline V and J ends were trimmed by 5 bases and 0 bases, with 16 bases remaining between them. CDR3 bases: TGTGCCAGCAGCTCCGGGTCGAGATCGACTAACTATGGCTACACCTTC. Translation: CASSSGSRSTNYGYTF.

The chain employs TRBV6-5 and TRBJ2-4, with TRBD2 matching 8 bases. Germline assignment: CDR1 MNHEY and CDR2 SVGAGI. The CDR3 has 15 amino acids. Trimming took 8 bases from V and 8 from J; bases not matched to a gene: 14. CDR3 bases: TGTGCCAGCGGCGAAACGGGGGGGCCGAGGGACATTCAGTACTTC. Translating it yields CASGETGGPRDIQYF.

This clonotype occurred a few times. The rearrangement uses TRBV10-3 and TRBJ2-5, with TRBD2 matching 7 bases. J lost 3 bases, V lost 3 bases, and 7 bases had no gene match. The CDR3 totals 15 residues. Germline-derived CDR1 and CDR2 are ENHRY and SYGVKD. The CDR3 bases are TGTGCCATCAGTGACCTGGCGGGAGTAGAAGAGACCCAGTACTTC. Translation gives CAISDLAGVEETQYF.

The chain is built from TRBV7-2 and TRBJ2-1; no clear D gene. The germline V gene encodes CDR1 SGHTA and CDR2 FQGNSA. The V gene lost 5 bases and the J gene lost 3 bases, with 8 bases spanning the gap. There are 13 residues in the CDR3. The CDR3 is CASSLFYYNEQFF. The CDR3 nucleotides are TGTGCCAGCAGCCTCTTTTACTACAATGAGCAGTTCTTC. Based on the CDR3 plus reference TRBV7-2 and TRBJ2-1, the full variable domain is GAGVSQSPSNKVTEKGKDVELRCDPISGHTALYWYRQSLGQGLEFLIYFQGNSAPDKSGLPSDRFSAERTGGSVSTLTIQRTQQEDSAVYLCASSLFYYNEQFFGPGTRLTVL.

This clonotype was detected only once. The chain links TRBV5-5 to TRBJ1-5, with a possible D match to TRBD1 (6 bases). Per germline, CDR1 SGHKS and CDR2 YYEKEE (reference sequence). The CDR3 spans 15 residues. V was clipped by 4 bases and J by 1 base, with 12 bases between them. The CDR3 DNA sequence: TGTGCCAGCAGCCCAGGGGTAACGAGCAATCAGCCCCAGCATTTT. Its translation is CASSPGVTSNQPQHF.

The J gene is TRBJ2-1, the V gene TRBV7-9, with 8 bases identical to TRBD2. After removal of 1 base from V and 8 bases from J, the junction contained 10 bases not matched to a gene. Germline CDR1 SEHNR, CDR2 FQNEAQ (reference sequence). There are 16 residues in the CDR3. CDR3 sequence reads: CASSLVKGLGVYEQFF. CDR3 sequence (DNA): TGTGCCAGCAGCTTAGTAAAGGGACTAGGAGTCTATGAGCAGTTCTTC.

The chain combines TRBV20-1 with TRBJ2-1, with D perhaps matching TRBD1 (5 bases). The J call may be faulty, since TRBJ2-7 better matches the DNA end. CDR3 length equals 12 residues. Looked up from germline, CDR1 is DFQATT and CDR2 is SNEGSKA (reference sequence). CDR3 sequence: CSAAGSGYEQYF. CDR3 coding DNA: TGCAGTGCTGCAGGGTCCGGCTACGAGCAGTACTTC.

The chain is built from TRBV5-1 and TRBJ2-1; D may be TRBD2 (5 bases). V was cut by 0 bases and J by 8 bases, with 15 bases left in between. The CDR3 consists of 15 residues. Germline V gives CDR1 SGHRS, CDR2 YFSETQ. The CDR3 sequence is CASSLARRLLDEQFF. Written as DNA, the CDR3 is TGCGCCAGCAGCTTGGCTCGGAGGCTATTGGATGAGCAGTTCTTC.

This chain connects TRBV6-6 to TRBJ2-1, with TRBD1 matching 9 bases. The CDR3 totals 15 residues. Germline CDR1 reads MNHNY; CDR2 reads SVGAGI (reference sequence). J gave up 6 bases and V 7 bases, and 10 bases lay outside the gene matches. For the CDR3, the DNA is TGTGCCAGCACCCAACAGGGGGCCGGTCGCAATGAGCAGTTCTTC. Translating it yields CASTQQGAGRNEQFF.

CDR3 bases: TGTGCCAGCAGCGTAGGTGGTACGAACACCGGGGAGCTGTTTTTT. Protein product: CASSVGGTNTGELFF. The chain combines TRBV9 with TRBJ2-2; D unclear. The V gene's germline CDR1 is SGDLS and CDR2 YYNGEE. Deletions cut 0 bases from V and 0 bases from J, with 6 bases between. The CDR3 loop spans 15 amino acids.

J is TRBJ2-6 and V is TRBV7-3; 8 nucleotides align to TRBD1. There are 18 residues in the CDR3. Germline CDR1 and CDR2: SGHTA and FQGTGA. V lost 1 base and J lost 1; bases outside the gene matches: 6. CDR3 loop: CASSLNPQGASGANVLTF. The CDR3 nucleotides read TGTGCCAGCAGCTTAAACCCGCAGGGGGCTTCTGGGGCCAACGTCCTGACTTTC. Using reference TRBV7-3 and TRBJ2-6 for the parts outside the CDR3, the full variable domain is GAGVSQTPSNKVTEKGKYVELRCDPISGHTALYWYRQSLGQGPEFLIYFQGTGAADDSGLPNDRFFAVRPEGSVSTLKIQRTERGDSAVYLCASSLNPQGASGANVLTFGAGSRLTVL.

The chain links TRBV5-5 to TRBJ2-6; maybe TRBD1 (5 bases). In germline, CDR1 is SGHKS, CDR2 YYEKEE (reference sequence). V was clipped by 0 bases and J by 2 bases, with 9 bases between them. The CDR3 has 16 residues. Written as DNA, the CDR3 is TGTGCCAGCAGCTTGGATTTGGGGCCTGGGGCCAACGTCCTGACTTTC. Protein product: CASSLDLGPGANVLTF.

This clonotype has a handful of counts. V usage is TRBV20-1 and J usage is TRBJ2-1, with a weak D call TRBD2 (6 bases). Between the trimmed V and J ends, which lost 5 bases and 6 bases, there was a span of 23 bases. The germline V gene encodes CDR1 DFQATT and CDR2 SNEGSKA (reference sequence). This CDR3 region has 16 residues. CDR3 bases: TGCAGTGCTTTAACCGGGACTGGGGTATTGGTCAATGAGCAGTTCTTC. It specifies CSALTGTGVLVNEQFF.

This clonotype was picked up one time. The chain uses TRBV6-1 and TRBJ1-1; no definite D call. V lost 6 bases and J 0 bases, leaving 20 bases between the germline ends. The CDR3 sequence is 17 residues long. Germline values: CDR1 MNHNS, CDR2 SASEGT. CDR3 protein: CASSDPSRLRMNTEAFF. As DNA, the CDR3 is TGTGCCAGCAGCGACCCGTCCAGACTTCGAATGAACACTGAAGCTTTCTTT.

V gene TRBV3-1 combines with J gene TRBJ1-2, with a tentative D call TRBD1 (5 bases). The CDR3 length is 15 residues. V was cut by 2 bases and J by 8 bases, with 18 bases left in between. From germline, CDR1 is LGHDT and CDR2 YNNKEL (reference sequence). This CDR3 reads CASSQRSGRAGGYTF. For the CDR3, the DNA is TGTGCCAGCAGCCAACGGTCGGGCAGGGCAGGCGGCTACACCTTC.

The chain combines TRBV20-1 with TRBJ1-2; no firm D call. The ends were cut back, 5 bases at V and 2 bases at J, with 12 bases in the middle. There are 13 residues in the CDR3. Looked up from germline, CDR1 is DFQATT and CDR2 is SNEGSKA (reference sequence). The CDR3 region is CSAGALGNYGYTF. The CDR3 bases are TGCAGTGCTGGAGCCTTAGGGAACTATGGCTACACCTTC.

This chain connects TRBV24-1 to TRBJ2-3; 11 bases map to TRBD1. This CDR3 is built from 16 residues. Germline trimming cut 1 base from V and 5 bases from J; bases unmatched to any gene: 4. The V gene's germline CDR1 is KGHDR and CDR2 SFDVKD. CDR3 sequence (DNA): TGTGCCACCAGTGATTTTTGGACAGGGGGCCGAGATACGCAGTATTTT. Protein sequence: CATSDFWTGGRDTQYF.

Note on this clonotype: One end of the junction varies from germline; a read error may be responsible. The V gene is TRBV4-2, the J gene TRBJ2-5; TRBD2 aligns across 11 bases. The CDR3 has 17 residues. Germline CDR1 is LGHNA and CDR2 is YNFKEQ. The CDR3 protein is CTSSQGGTSGGQETQYF. CDR3 sequence (DNA): TGTACCAGCAGCCAAGGAGGAACTAGCGGGGGTCAAGAGACCCAGTACTTC.

The V call is TRBV5-1, the J call TRBJ2-3; TRBD2 might be the D (6 bases). V gave up 6 bases and J gave up 1 base, with 15 bases separating them. Germline CDR1 and CDR2: SGHRS and YFSETQ. The CDR3 runs to 15 residues. The chain's CDR3 is CASNRVGLRTDTQYF. The CDR3 DNA reads TGCGCCAGCAACCGAGTGGGACTTCGCACAGATACGCAGTATTTT.

V is TRBV7-2 and J is TRBJ2-3; maybe TRBD2 (5 bases). The germline CDR1 and CDR2 sequences are SGHTA and FQGNSA. The CDR3 is 16 residues long. V was pared by 0 bases and J by 6 bases, with 16 bases between. This CDR3 reads CASSLALTRFTDTQYF. The CDR3 DNA sequence: TGTGCCAGCAGCTTAGCGTTAACTAGATTTACCGATACGCAGTATTTT.

The sample holds a few counts of this clonotype. The V call is TRBV12-3 or TRBV12-4, the J call TRBJ2-1, with D maybe TRBD1 (6 bases). Trimming stripped 6 bases from V and 2 bases from J, with 8 bases between. This CDR3 spans 13 amino acids. The CDR3 coding sequence is TGTGCCAGCAGGGGGGCAGCCTACAATGAGCAGTTCTTC. It specifies CASRGAAYNEQFF.

The chain carries TRBV20-1 and TRBJ1-2; no clear D. V lost 7 bases, J lost 8 bases, and 17 bases lay in between. The CDR3 is made up of 12 amino acids. Germline values: CDR1 DFQATT, CDR2 SNEGSKA (reference sequence). DNA of the CDR3: TGCAGTGTCGGTGGGTCGTCTAGGGGCTACACCTTC. Translated, it gives CSVGGSSRGYTF.